This T cell receptor (beta chain) was obtained from a study of T cell repertoires in cytomegalovirus infection. Across the whole study: Public TCR beta signatures marked donors with CMV infection and the matching HLA.

There are many counts of this clonotype. Its antigen is unidentified. Trimming shortened V by 7 bases and J by 3 bases, and 10 bases separated the two germline ends. The CDR3 has 12 residues. The germline V gene has CDR1 SGHTA and CDR2 FQGNSA. Findings and caveats of the study: CMV carriers with the relevant HLA were identified by cumulative public TCR beta family frequency.

MiXCR, run by TCRdb on the reads, gives a single entry per CDR3 protein. The repertoire holds roughly 300,000 distinct CDR3 sequences, with about 25% as singletons. The sequence was obtained from a human donor in good health (CMV status not recorded). Some clones in this sample may be carry-over from other donors' samples. Sequencing used PBMCs. The chain combines TRBV7-2 with TRBJ2-7, with TRBD1 as a possible D gene (6 bases). In DNA, the CDR3 is TGTGCCAGCACTCGGACAGACTACGAGCAGTACTTC. Translated, it gives CASTRTDYEQYF.